The rows below give T cell receptor beta chains drawn from one sample of a study of blood T cell repertoires in COVID-19. Assay: immunoSEQ multiplex PCR; the TCRdb copy retains only in-frame clones and omits some. Of 350,000 to 400,000 clones in the sample, roughly 84% were seen once. The sequenced material came from PBMCs or T cells enriched from blood (not recorded which). The receptors derive from a woman aged 25 to 39 who had recovered from COVID-19. Both conserved end residues are part of each CDR3. Fields, in order: CDR3 length, J gene, D gene, clone size, V gene, CDR3 DNA, CDR3 protein. A D gene is named only where the DNA matches it firmly. The listing skips clone size in some rows; elsewhere it reads once, few, many or a size class.

len: 15
j_gene: TRBJ1-2
d_gene: -
abundance: once
v_gene: TRBV5-4
CDR3nt: TGTGCCAGCAGCTTGGTTTCAGGGGTGAGCTATGGCTACACCTTC
CDR3aa: CASSLVSGVSYGYTF

len: 16
j_gene: TRBJ2-3
d_gene: TRBD2
abundance: -
v_gene: TRBV7-6
CDR3nt: TGTGCCAGCAGCTTAGATTCTAGCGGGGTGGCAGATACGCAGTATTTT
CDR3aa: CASSLDSSGVADTQYF

len: 16
j_gene: TRBJ2-1
d_gene: TRBD2
abundance: -
v_gene: TRBV11-3
CDR3nt: TGTGCCAGCAGCTTCGGTGGGACTAGCGGGAGTAATGAGCAGTTCTTC
CDR3aa: CASSFGGTSGSNEQFF

len: 15
j_gene: TRBJ1-1
d_gene: -
abundance: -
v_gene: TRBV7-2
CDR3nt: TGTGCCAGCAGCCCGGGACTGGTTATGAACACTGAAGCTTTCTTT
CDR3aa: CASSPGLVMNTEAFF

len: 16
j_gene: TRBJ2-5
d_gene: TRBD2
abundance: -
v_gene: TRBV5-1
CDR3nt: TGCGCCAGCAGCTTGCCTAGCGGGGTGCCGGGAGAGACCCAGTACTTC
CDR3aa: CASSLPSGVPGETQYF

len: 16
j_gene: TRBJ1-3
d_gene: -
abundance: -
v_gene: TRBV29-1
CDR3nt: TGCAGCGTTGAAGATAAAGGGGGAAGCTCTGGAAACACCATATATTTT
CDR3aa: CSVEDKGGSSGNTIYF

len: 14
j_gene: TRBJ1-1
d_gene: -
abundance: -
v_gene: TRBV5-1
CDR3nt: TGCGCCAGCAGCACCGACAGTGGGCAGACTGAAGCTTTCTTT
CDR3aa: CASSTDSGQTEAFF

len: 13
j_gene: TRBJ2-7
d_gene: -
abundance: -
v_gene: TRBV5-1
CDR3nt: TGCGCCAGCAGCTTGGCCAGGGACTACGAGCAGTACTTC
CDR3aa: CASSLARDYEQYF

len: 12
j_gene: TRBJ2-3
d_gene: -
abundance: -
v_gene: TRBV6-5
CDR3nt: TGTGCCAGCAGTCCCCTTTCGGATACGCAGTATTTT
CDR3aa: CASSPLSDTQYF

len: 15
j_gene: TRBJ2-7
d_gene: TRBD1
abundance: many
v_gene: TRBV27
CDR3nt: TGTGCCAGCAGTTTAGCGGGACAGGGCTTCGACGAGCAGTACTTC
CDR3aa: CASSLAGQGFDEQYF

len: 13
j_gene: TRBJ1-2
d_gene: -
abundance: -
v_gene: TRBV5-1
CDR3nt: TGCGCCAGCAGCCGCGGACACAACTATGGCTACACCTTC
CDR3aa: CASSRGHNYGYTF

len: 15
j_gene: TRBJ2-7
d_gene: TRBD1
abundance: -
v_gene: TRBV6-1
CDR3nt: TGTGCCAGCAGTGAAAGGGACAGGGGCCCCTACGAGCAGTACTTC
CDR3aa: CASSERDRGPYEQYF

len: 15
j_gene: TRBJ2-7
d_gene: -
abundance: -
v_gene: TRBV11-2
CDR3nt: TGTGCCAGCAGCTTACTCCCAGGGGAGATGAGGGAGCAGTACTTC
CDR3aa: CASSLLPGEMREQYF

len: 15
j_gene: TRBJ2-1
d_gene: TRBD2
abundance: -
v_gene: TRBV5-1
CDR3nt: TGCGCCAGCAGTCGAAGGGAGGGCCGCGACAATGAGCAGTTCTTC
CDR3aa: CASSRREGRDNEQFF

len: 13
j_gene: TRBJ2-3
d_gene: -
abundance: -
v_gene: TRBV4-1
CDR3nt: TGCGCCAGCAGCCAAGAACTCCCCGATACGCAGTATTTT
CDR3aa: CASSQELPDTQYF